This entry lists 20 T cell receptor beta chains sequenced from one sample in a study of T cells in women clearing cervical HPV infection. The data were produced by immunoSEQ multiplex PCR, yet TCRdb's version contains in-frame clones alone and is incomplete. The sample has roughly 30,000 clones; the top ten hold around 3.2%. The specimen was blood buffy coat. The receptors stem from a woman between 18 and 70 years old with a cervical HPV16 infection that either progressed to CIN3+ or cleared (not recorded which).

With respect to this clone: The sequence runs out 3 residues before the end of the CDR3; the remainder is reconstructed from the germline J gene. The J gene is TRBJ1-4, the V gene TRBV19; D remains ambiguous. Germline CDR1 and CDR2: LNHDA and SQIVND (reference sequence). This CDR3 region has 14 residues. The CDR3 protein is CASNESGENSPLFF. CDR3 bases read: TGTGCCAGCAACGAATCCGGGGAGAATTCACCA.

Concerning this clone itself: Read data end 3 residues before the CDR3 end; the end is taken from the germline J gene. The chain carries TRBV5-4 and TRBJ2-5, with 12 bases matching TRBD2. Germline trimming cut 5 bases from V and 3 bases from J; bases unmatched to any gene: 5. The CDR3 covers 15 residues. CDR1 and CDR2 (germline): SGHNT, YYREEE (reference sequence). The DNA read from the CDR3 is TGTGCCAGCAGTTCAGGACTAGCGGGGAAAGAGACC. Protein: CASSSGLAGKET. The CDR3 as a whole reads CASSSGLAGKETQYF.

The covered CDR3 bases are TGTGCCAGCAGTGGTACTCATGAG. Amino acid sequence: CASSGTHE. The whole CDR3 region reads CASSGTHEQFF. The chain couples TRBV2 to TRBJ2-1; D is unclear. The read terminates 3 residues ahead of where the CDR3 ends, so the germline J gene completes it. The CDR3 spans 11 residues. Per the germline V gene, CDR1 is SNHLY and CDR2 is FYNNEI. The V end lost 4 bases, the J end lost 8 bases, and 6 bases lay between the germline ends.

The covered CDR3 bases are TGTGCCATCGGGACTAGCTCCTACAATGAG. Encoded protein: CAIGTSSYNE. The full CDR3 protein is CAIGTSSYNEQFF. The V call is TRBV10-3, the J call TRBJ2-1; 8 positions match TRBD2. Read data end 3 residues before the CDR3 end; the end is taken from the germline J gene. The CDR3 loop spans 13 amino acids. V trimming: 8 bases; J trimming: 0 bases; junction bases outside the gene matches: 0. Per germline, CDR1 ENHRY and CDR2 SYGVKD.

In regard to this clone: The missing CDR3 end, 3 residues past where the read stops, is filled in from the germline J gene. The chain combines TRBV6-2 or TRBV6-3 with TRBJ2-3, with 11 bases aligning to TRBD2. The CDR3 length is 15 residues. Germline V gives CDR1 MNHEY, CDR2 SVGEGT. The CDR3 sequence: CASRGLAEIRETQYF. CDR3 bases read: TGTGCCAGCAGGGGACTAGCGGAAATAAGGGAGACG.

About this clone: The read terminates 3 residues before the CDR3 end, so the remaining end is supplied by the germline J gene. The V and J genes are TRBV19 and TRBJ1-2; D remains unclear. Germline CDR1 and CDR2: LNHDA and SQIVND (reference sequence). The CDR3 is 16 residues long. The covered CDR3 bases are TGTGCCAGTAGTATTTTTACTAGCGGGAGGAGCGATACC. Amino acids: CASSIFTSGRSDT. The entire CDR3 sequence reads CASSIFTSGRSDTYTF.

Points on this clone: Sequencing ends 3 residues short of the CDR3 end; the germline J gene provides the rest. The chain carries TRBV19 and TRBJ2-3; TRBD1 agrees at 7 bases. CDR1 and CDR2 from the germline V gene are LNHDA and SQIVND (reference sequence). V was clipped by 6 bases and J by 0 bases; unmatched bases: 6. The CDR3 is 15 amino acids. This CDR3 reads CASSEDRVSTDTQYF. The CDR3 bases that were read are TGTGCCAGTAGCGAAGACAGGGTTAGCACAGATACG.

Note on this clone: The read ends 3 residues early relative to the CDR3; the germline J gene fills the gap. The chain combines TRBV18 with TRBJ1-2; D unclear. Germline CDR1 is KGHSH and CDR2 is LQKENI. The CDR3 spans 15 residues. The sequenced CDR3 bases are TGTGCCAGCTCACCGACTAGCGGGAGGTCCTACGAC. The encoded protein is CASSPTSGRSYD. The full CDR3 protein reads CASSPTSGRSYDYTF. The full variable domain, with the rest looked up from reference TRBV18 and TRBJ1-2, is NAGVMQNPRHLVRRRGQEARLRCSPMKGHSHVYWYRQLPEEGLKFMVYLQKENIIDESGMPKERFSAEFPKEGPSILRIQQVVRGDSAAYFCASSPTSGRSYDYTFGSGTRLTVV.

Regarding this clone: Coverage ceases 3 residues before the CDR3 finishes, and the germline J gene fills in the end. This sequence joins TRBV14 and TRBJ2-5, with D hard to call. This CDR3 has 14 residues. Germline-derived CDR1 and CDR2 are SGHDN and FVKESK. The V end lost 2 bases, the J end lost 0 bases, and 7 bases lay between the germline ends. CDR3 loop: CASSQLLDQETQYF. The DNA read from the CDR3 is TGTGCCAGCAGCCAATTGTTAGACCAAGAGACC.

CDR3 DNA, as far as it was read: TGTGCCAGCAGCTCGAAGGCCCTTGGCGGACTAGCGGGAGTAGCCGGGGAG. Residues: CASSSKALGGLAGVAGE. The whole CDR3 sequence reads CASSSKALGGLAGVAGELFF. The rearrangement joins TRBV7-1 to TRBJ2-2, with 13 bases lining up with TRBD2. The CDR3 goes on 3 residues after the read ends, and that part is filled in from the germline J gene. TRBV7-1 is flagged as an ORF with uncertain function. The CDR3 loop spans 20 amino acids. Trimming removed 3 bases from V and 6 bases from J; junction bases left unmatched: 16.

In the case of this clone: The CDR3 end lies 3 residues beyond the end of the read and is filled in from the germline J gene. The gene calls are TRBV19 and TRBJ2-7; 8 bases map to TRBD1. V trimming: 4 bases; J trimming: 3 bases; junction bases outside the gene matches: 8. Germline-derived CDR1 and CDR2 are LNHDA and SQIVND (reference sequence). This CDR3 has 15 residues. This CDR3 is CASSKGQVTLYEQYF. The DNA read from the CDR3 is TGTGCCAGTAGTAAGGGACAGGTCACTCTCTACGAG.

Of note for this clone: The read is 3 residues too short to cover the CDR3 end, so that end is filled in from the germline J gene. The chain has TRBV18 and TRBJ2-7; 9 bases align to TRBD1. CDR3 size: 16 residues. V shed 4 bases and J 4 bases; nucleotides not matched to a gene: 11. CDR1 is KGHSH and CDR2 is LQKENI in the germline V gene. CDR3 DNA, as far as it was read: TGTGCCAGCTCACGATCCGGGACAGGGATATCATACGAG. It yields the protein CASSRSGTGISYE. The full CDR3 reads CASSRSGTGISYEQYF.

This clone ranks as medium-sized in terms of frequency. The sequence runs out 3 residues before the end of the CDR3; the remainder is reconstructed from the germline J gene. The J gene is TRBJ2-7, the V gene TRBV19; no reliable D call. The CDR3 is 14 residues long. Germline V gene data show CDR1 as LNHDA and CDR2 as SQIVND (reference sequence). With 1 base removed from V and 2 bases from J, the gap between germline ends came to 9 bases. The sequenced CDR3 bases are TGTGCCAGTAGTATAGGGCAGCGAACCTACGAG. This translates into CASSIGQRTYE. The complete CDR3 protein is CASSIGQRTYEQYF.

A word on this clone: Read coverage stops 3 residues before the CDR3 terminus; the germline J gene supplies the remainder. V is TRBV6-2 or TRBV6-3 and J is TRBJ2-3; D remains unclear. This CDR3 has 12 residues. The germline V gene encodes CDR1 MNHEY and CDR2 SVGEGT. CDR3: CASSYERETQYF. The CDR3 DNA, read in part, is TGTGCCAGCAGTTACGAGCGCGAGACG.

Of note for this clone: The read terminates 3 residues ahead of where the CDR3 ends, so the germline J gene completes it. This rearrangement joins TRBV11-2 to TRBJ2-7, with 7 bases that match TRBD2. The J segment lost 2 bases and the V segment lost 4 bases, leaving 2 bases of the junction unmatched. The CDR3 runs to 13 residues. Germline CDR1 SGHAT, CDR2 FQNNGV. The CDR3 loop is CASSSLAAYEQYF. The DNA read from the CDR3 is TGTGCCAGCAGCTCGCTAGCGGCCTACGAG.

Comments on this clone: The CDR3 end lies 3 residues beyond the end of the read and is filled in from the germline J gene. The rearrangement links TRBV28 to TRBJ2-1; the match to TRBD1 covers 8 bases. Germline CDR1 and CDR2: MDHEN and SYDVKM. After removal of 4 bases from V and 1 base from J, the junction contained 3 bases not matched to a gene. The CDR3 runs to 15 residues. The CDR3 reads CASSSGQVSYNEQFF. The CDR3 bases that were read are TGTGCCAGCAGTTCGGGACAGGTGTCCTACAATGAG.

Note on this clone: The read ends 3 residues before the CDR3 terminus; that terminus is restored from the germline J gene. V gene TRBV30 combines with J gene TRBJ2-7; D is perhaps TRBD2 (6 bases). V was pared by 2 bases and J by 1 base, with 9 bases between. Germline V gene sequence: CDR1 GTSNPN, CDR2 SVGIG (reference sequence). This CDR3 is built from 13 residues. The sequenced CDR3 bases are TGTGCCTGGAGTTTGGGACTGTCCTACGAG. This encodes CAWSLGLSYE. The whole CDR3 is CAWSLGLSYEQYF.

About this clone: The CDR3 end falls 3 residues outside the read, so it is completed with the germline J gene. The chain carries TRBV20-1 and TRBJ1-2; 7 positions agree with TRBD1. The CDR3 spans 13 residues. The germline V gene encodes CDR1 DFQATT and CDR2 SNEGSKA (reference sequence). The sequenced CDR3 bases are TGCAGTTTAAGCCCTTACAGGGGTGAAGGC. This encodes CSLSPYRGEG. The complete CDR3 protein is CSLSPYRGEGYTF.

Comment on this clone: The read comes to an end 3 residues before the CDR3 does, leaving the germline J gene to fill in the end. The V and J genes are TRBV12-3 or TRBV12-4 and TRBJ1-4; 8 bases align to TRBD1. V shed 1 base and J 8 bases; nucleotides not matched to a gene: 9. The CDR3 extends over 16 amino acids. The CDR3 DNA, read in part, is TGTGCCAGCAGTTTAGGAGGGGGACAGGCCCCGGAAAAA. Its translation: CASSLGGGQAPEK. The full CDR3 sequence reads CASSLGGGQAPEKLFF.

Details on this clone: The CDR3 end falls 3 residues outside the read, so it is completed with the germline J gene. The J gene is TRBJ2-3, the V gene TRBV4-1; 14 bases are a match to TRBD2. This CDR3 is built from 16 residues. The V gene's germline CDR1 is MGHRA and CDR2 YSYEKL. The CDR3 DNA, read in part, is TGCGCCAGCAGCCAAGTAGGACTAGCGGGAGGAGAGACG. It specifies CASSQVGLAGGET. The whole CDR3 is CASSQVGLAGGETQYF.